The clone carrying this T cell receptor beta chain was recorded once. As yet, its antigen is unknown. Naive CD8 cells lacked CD45RO and underwent positive selection for CCR7, leaving out terminally differentiated effector memory CD45RA+ cells. Those who donated were healthy HIV-negative adults, with no recent acute infections or vaccinations reported. Here immunoSEQ multiplex PCR was the method, and the copy in TCRdb shows in-frame clones only, minus some. The table records approximately 2,200,000 clones, around 93% of them present only once. The sample is drawn from a study of shared clonotypes between healthy human individuals. Study background: CD4 naive cells filled three plates per donor, CD4 memory three, CD8 naive two and CD8 memory one. Study outcomes and limitations: In having few donors, the study represented limited genetic and exposure-history diversity. Incompleteness in sorted-subset sequencing, despite large depth, was shown by rarefaction.

The length of the CDR3 is 18 residues. Germline V gene lookup returns CDR1 MNHNS and CDR2 SASEGT. V was cut by 1 base and J by 0 bases, with 15 bases left in between. The specimen sequenced was naive CD8+ T cells from PBMCs. This receptor was obtained from a man aged 18 to 30 in good health. Some clones in this sample may be carry-over from other donors' samples. The chain joins TRBV6-1 to TRBJ2-2, with D hard to call. The CDR3 nucleotides are TGTGCCAGCAGTGAAGGGGCTCATCAAACTCCGAACACCGGGGAGCTGTTTTTT. It specifies CASSEGAHQTPNTGELFF.